The 23 T cell receptor beta chains given below trace back to one sample, sequenced in a study of T cell repertoires in aging, cancer and after chemotherapy. Rearranged V-D-J TRB sequences were amplified with a mixed TRB-A/B primer pool. One entry per CDR3 protein, called by TCRdb with MiXCR from the multiplex PCR reads. Among 9,000 to 10,000 distinct CDR3 sequences, roughly 24% were seen once, and the ten largest hold about 2.4%. The template was genomic DNA from peripheral blood, not RNA. Sequencing was carried out using blood. The receptors shown here come from a human donor in good health.

In nucleotides, the CDR3 is TGTGCCAGCAGCTTGAGCAGGGGATGGGGTGAAGCTTTCTTT. As protein: CASSLSRGWGEAFF. The chain joins TRBV7-2 to TRBJ1-1; D might be TRBD1 (6 bases). V shed 3 bases and J shed 7 bases, with 15 bases lying between them. The CDR3 totals 14 residues. Germline CDR1 and CDR2: SGHTA and FQGNSA.

The chain couples TRBV5-5 to TRBJ2-7; 9 bases fit TRBD2. Looked up from germline, CDR1 is SGHKS and CDR2 is YYEKEE (reference sequence). V lost 1 base, J lost 1 base, and 12 bases stayed unmatched. This CDR3 spans 18 amino acids. The CDR3 protein is CASSLRRLAADGSYEQYF. CDR3 sequence (DNA): TGTGCCAGCAGCTTGCGGCGACTAGCGGCCGACGGTTCCTACGAGCAGTACTTC.

This clonotype was seen more than once but under ten times. This rearrangement joins TRBV6-2 or TRBV6-3 to TRBJ2-7; weak D call: TRBD2 (5 bases). The V end lost 5 bases, the J end lost 0 bases, and 11 bases lay between the germline ends. The CDR3 has 14 amino acids. Germline CDR1 is MNHEY and CDR2 is SVGEGT. Here the CDR3 DNA reads TGTGCCAGCAGTCGGGGTGGGTCCTCCTACGAGCAGTACTTC. Amino acids: CASSRGGSSYEQYF.

This chain joins TRBV13 and TRBJ2-7, with D possibly TRBD1 on 6 matching bases. The germline gives CDR1 PRHDT, CDR2 FYEKMQ (reference sequence). The CDR3 covers 16 residues. The V end lost 5 bases, the J end lost 4 bases, and 21 bases lay between the germline ends. The CDR3 here is CASSAKQGFLGYEQYF. In DNA form, the CDR3 reads TGTGCCAGCAGCGCAAAACAGGGTTTTTTAGGGTACGAGCAGTACTTC.

V and J are TRBV20-1 and TRBJ2-3; D could derive from TRBD1 or TRBD2 (5 bases each). This CDR3 has 18 residues. V was clipped by 3 bases and J by 2 bases, with 24 bases between them. CDR1 is DFQATT, CDR2 SNEGSKA, per germline (reference sequence). The CDR3 nucleotides read TGCAGTGCTAGCACCGGGTCGGGACCCTACCTATTCACAGATACGCAGTATTTT. This codes for CSASTGSGPYLFTDTQYF.

CDR3 amino acids: CASNPGQGMSAFF. The DNA of the CDR3 is TGTGCCAGCAACCCCGGACAGGGGATGTCAGCTTTCTTT. V is TRBV6-9 and J is TRBJ1-1; 9 bases line up with TRBD1. Germline lookup yields CDR1 MNHGY and CDR2 SVAAGI. V lost 7 bases, J lost 10 bases, and 10 bases stayed unmatched. The CDR3 loop spans 13 amino acids.

Regarding this clonotype: At one boundary the junction diverges from the germline segment, which might be a read error. Here the CDR3 DNA reads TGTGCCAGCAGTGCTCCGGGACACGGTTTTTTC. Amino acid sequence: CASSAPGHGFF. The chain joins TRBV6-2 or TRBV6-3 to TRBJ1-2; D might be TRBD1 (6 bases). The CDR3 runs 11 residues. Per the germline V gene, CDR1 is MNHEY and CDR2 is SVGEGT.

By sample fraction, this clonotype is medium-sized. The chain links TRBV27 to TRBJ1-2, with 10 bases lining up with TRBD1. The germline V gene encodes CDR1 MNHEY and CDR2 SMNVEV (reference sequence). This CDR3 is 15 amino acids long. V gave up 0 bases and J gave up 8 bases; unmatched junction bases: 6. CDR3 amino acids: CASSLSGTGAGGYTF. Written as DNA, the CDR3 is TGTGCCAGCAGTTTATCTGGGACAGGGGCTGGAGGCTACACCTTC.

This clonotype came up a few times. V usage is TRBV5-4 and J usage is TRBJ2-6; 8 positions agree with TRBD2. This CDR3 contains 16 residues. Losses at the gene ends were 7 bases for V and 0 bases for J; bases not matched to a gene: 6. CDR1 is SGHNT, CDR2 YYREEE, per germline (reference sequence). CDR3 coding DNA: TGTGCCAGCGGCCCGGGGGGGCACTCTGGGGCCAACGTCCTGACTTTC. Amino acid sequence: CASGPGGHSGANVLTF.

This clonotype has more than one count but fewer than ten. This rearrangement joins TRBV6-4 to TRBJ2-7; the match to TRBD2 covers 7 bases. CDR1 MRHNA and CDR2 SNTAGT come from the germline V gene. Germline trimming cut 7 bases from V and 0 bases from J; bases unmatched to any gene: 6. The CDR3 loop spans 14 amino acids. The CDR3 spells CASTGLFSSYEQYF. The DNA of the CDR3 is TGTGCCAGCACGGGACTATTTAGCTCCTACGAGCAGTACTTC.

The gene calls are TRBV4-3 and TRBJ2-1; 12 bases line up with TRBD2. The germline V gene has CDR1 LGHNA and CDR2 YSLEER. The V gene end was trimmed by 1 base and the J gene end by 10 bases; junction bases not matched to a gene: 5. This CDR3 spans 15 amino acids. The CDR3 sequence: CASSQGLAGVGEQFF. The CDR3 DNA sequence: TGCGCCAGCAGCCAAGGACTAGCGGGAGTCGGGGAGCAGTTCTTC.

This clonotype was seen more than once but under ten times. The CDR3 carries no conserved terminal phenylalanine or tryptophan, so it likely arises from a read error. It is unclear where the CDR3 begins or ends on the DNA, so no DNA is shown, and the CDR3 is as TCRdb lists it. The J gene is TRBJ2-7, the V gene TRBV20-1; TRBD1 was called by the table and not checked on the DNA. The CDR3 length is 9 residues, termini included. Germline CDR1 and CDR2: DFQATT and SNEGSKA (reference sequence). CDR3 region: CSAAPLGVL.

The V call is TRBV4-3, the J call TRBJ2-1; D gene ambiguous. Germline CDR1 LGHNA, CDR2 YSLEER. The CDR3 runs 17 residues. V was cut by 0 bases and J by 0 bases, with 12 bases left in between. CDR3 in amino acids: CASSQDLERASYNEQFF. CDR3 sequence (DNA): TGCGCCAGCAGCCAAGATTTGGAACGGGCCTCCTACAATGAGCAGTTCTTC.

The sample holds a few counts of this clonotype. The chain uses TRBV20-1 and TRBJ2-3; D is possibly TRBD1 (5 bases). This CDR3 has 12 residues. CDR1 and CDR2 from the germline V gene are DFQATT and SNEGSKA (reference sequence). Between the trimmed V and J ends, which lost 7 bases and 3 bases, there was a span of 11 bases. CDR3 nucleotides: TGCAGTGGGGGCATTGTGACAGATACGCAGTATTTT. It specifies CSGGIVTDTQYF.

This chain uses TRBV20-1 with TRBJ2-3; no clear D. The CDR3 is 14 residues long. Trimming shortened V by 4 bases and J by 0 bases, and 11 bases separated the two germline ends. Per the germline V gene, CDR1 is DFQATT and CDR2 is SNEGSKA (reference sequence). The CDR3 region has the DNA TGCAGTGCTACTGACACCTCTAGCACAGATACGCAGTATTTT. Amino acid sequence: CSATDTSSTDTQYF.

This clonotype occurred a few times. The genes are TRBV25-1 and TRBJ2-2; weak D call: TRBD1 (6 bases). The germline V gene encodes CDR1 MGHDK and CDR2 SYGVNS. This CDR3 has 16 residues. The V end was cut by 0 bases, the J end by 5 bases, with 13 bases between. CDR3 region: CASSEYGAGVTGELFF. CDR3 DNA: TGTGCCAGCAGTGAATATGGGGCAGGGGTGACCGGGGAGCTGTTTTTT.

This clonotype was counted once. The chain employs TRBV7-2 and TRBJ2-1; D not resolved. The V gene lost 1 base and the J gene lost 6 bases, with 16 bases spanning the gap. Germline V gene sequence: CDR1 SGHTA, CDR2 FQGNSA. The CDR3 loop spans 16 amino acids. The CDR3 DNA sequence: TGTGCCAGCAGCTTAGAAAGGTTTCCCCGGAGCAATGAGCAGTTCTTC. Its translation: CASSLERFPRSNEQFF.

This rearrangement joins TRBV18 to TRBJ2-7; 8 bases are a match to TRBD1. The germline CDR1 and CDR2 sequences are KGHSH and LQKENI. The V and J ends lost 3 bases and 7 bases, in that order; junction bases with no gene match: 11. The CDR3 has 15 residues. The CDR3 nucleotides read TGTGCCAGCTCACCTGCGGGACAGGCCGCTAAAGAGCAGTACTTC. Amino acid sequence: CASSPAGQAAKEQYF.

This clonotype was counted only a few times. The J gene is TRBJ1-5, the V gene TRBV19; D not certain. V dropped 2 bases and J dropped 1 base, with 6 bases sitting between them. Germline CDR1 reads LNHDA; CDR2 reads SQIVND (reference sequence). The CDR3 is made up of 14 amino acids. The CDR3 reads CASSIIFSNQPQHF. In DNA, the CDR3 is TGTGCCAGTAGTATAATTTTCAGCAATCAGCCCCAGCATTTT.

This chain uses TRBV24-1 with TRBJ1-1; a weak D match, TRBD1 (5 bases). Germline-derived CDR1 and CDR2 are KGHDR and SFDVKD. The CDR3 has 15 amino acids. Trimming cost V 12 bases and J 5 bases, with 24 bases left between them. The CDR3 loop reads CAFPGPTAGWTEAFF. In DNA form, the CDR3 reads TGTGCCTTCCCGGGACCGACGGCGGGATGGACTGAAGCTTTCTTT.

This clonotype was found a few times. The chain carries TRBV7-2 and TRBJ2-7; D gene unclear. The V end was cut by 1 base, the J end by 5 bases, with 9 bases between. The CDR3 extends over 13 amino acids. CDR1 SGHTA and CDR2 FQGNSA come from the germline V gene. The CDR3 reads CASSLEPRNEQYF. The CDR3 region has the DNA TGTGCCAGCAGCTTAGAACCACGTAACGAGCAGTACTTC.

This clonotype showed up just a few times. The genes are TRBV5-1 and TRBJ2-1; 13 nucleotides agree with TRBD2. The CDR3 is made up of 18 amino acids. Trimming removed 0 bases from V and 4 bases from J; junction bases left unmatched: 7. Germline CDR1 and CDR2: SGHRS and YFSETQ. The DNA of the CDR3 is TGCGCCAGCAGCTTGGAACTAGCGGGAGGGCCTCGATACAATGAGCAGTTCTTC. The encoded protein is CASSLELAGGPRYNEQFF.

This clonotype was detected only a few times. The chain uses TRBV20-1 and TRBJ2-5, with 8 bases aligning to TRBD2. The germline gives CDR1 DFQATT, CDR2 SNEGSKA (reference sequence). V shed 0 bases and J 5 bases; nucleotides not matched to a gene: 8. The CDR3 spans 15 residues. CDR3 region: CSARDYGRAEETQYF. The DNA of the CDR3 is TGCAGTGCTAGAGATTACGGGAGGGCCGAGGAGACCCAGTACTTC.